This TCR beta chain was identified during a study of identical twins. From germline, CDR1 is SGHRS and CDR2 YFSETQ. V was pared by 4 bases and J by 8 bases, with 7 bases between. The CDR3 sequence is 11 residues long. TCRdb re-analysed the 5' RACE reads in MiXCR, keeping a single row per CDR3 protein. There are 250,000 to 300,000 distinct CDR3 sequences in the sample; just under 9.5% occur only once, and approximately 6.5% lies in the top ten. These data also formed part of another study, on yellow fever vaccine responses in identical twins.

The rearrangement uses TRBV5-1 and TRBJ2-1; weak D call: TRBD2 (5 bases). The sequence was collected from a woman aged 18-30 years in good health. Sequencing input: CD8+ T cells sorted from blood. The CDR3 protein is CASSAEDEQFF. The CDR3 DNA reads as TGCGCCAGCAGCGCGGAGGATGAGCAGTTCTTC.